Presented here are 18 T cell receptor beta chains from one specimen sequenced in a study of cytomegalovirus exposure and HLA in healthy donors. PCR used 60 Vbeta primers and 13 Jbeta primers. Using immunoSEQ multiplex PCR, the repertoire was profiled, and TCRdb retains in-frame clones only, with some absent. Among roughly 130,000 clones listed, about four fifths were seen once. Sequenced sample: PBMCs. The receptor set was obtained from a female donor in good health and CMV-seronegative.

The CDR3 spells CASRFTGNTGELFF. CDR3 DNA: TGTGCCAGCAGGTTTACAGGGAACACCGGGGAGCTGTTTTTT. J is TRBJ2-2 and V is TRBV6-6; D is possibly TRBD1 (5 bases). V was shortened by 6 bases and J by 1 base, with 9 bases between the two germline ends. The CDR3 totals 14 residues. Germline CDR1 MNHNY, CDR2 SVGAGI (reference sequence).

The CDR3 DNA follows: TGTGCCAGCAGCCTAGATGGGGGGACCGCGTATGAAAAACTGTTTTTT. This gives the protein CASSLDGGTAYEKLFF. The rearrangement uses TRBV7-2 and TRBJ1-4; D might be TRBD1 (5 bases). V was shortened by 5 bases and J by 6 bases, with 19 bases between the two germline ends. CDR1 and CDR2 (germline): SGHTA, FQGNSA. The CDR3 consists of 16 residues.

V is TRBV18 and J is TRBJ2-2; maybe TRBD1 (6 bases). Germline V gene data show CDR1 as KGHSH and CDR2 as LQKENI. The V end was cut by 3 bases, the J end by 6 bases, with 11 bases between. CDR3 length: 14 amino acids. The DNA for the CDR3 is TGTGCCAGCTCACCTTGGGACATCGCCGGGGAGCTGTTTTTT. Protein product: CASSPWDIAGELFF.

The chain has TRBV5-1 and TRBJ1-2; D is unclear. V was trimmed by 0 bases and J by 2 bases, leaving 5 bases between them. Germline loops: CDR1 SGHRS, CDR2 YFSETQ. The CDR3 contains 13 residues. CDR3: CASSLAQNYGYTF. The CDR3 coding sequence is TGCGCCAGCAGCTTGGCTCAGAACTATGGCTACACCTTC.

This clone is labeled as medium-sized. The chain is built from TRBV5-5 and TRBJ1-1; no firm D call. The germline gives CDR1 SGHKS, CDR2 YYEKEE (reference sequence). With 2 bases removed from V and 3 bases from J, the gap between germline ends came to 11 bases. CDR3 size: 14 residues. CDR3 loop: CASSLLVRDTEAFF. For the CDR3, the DNA is TGTGCCAGCAGCTTATTGGTGAGGGACACTGAAGCTTTCTTT.

The chain recombines TRBV7-8 with TRBJ2-7, with a possible D match to TRBD2 (5 bases). The germline gives CDR1 SGHVS, CDR2 FQNEAQ. V lost 3 bases, J lost 7 bases, and 13 bases lay in between. The length of the CDR3 is 13 residues. The CDR3 nucleotides read TGTGCCAGCAGCTTCCGGGGAAGCGTGGAGCAGTACTTC. Residues: CASSFRGSVEQYF.

V gene TRBV12-5 combines with J gene TRBJ2-7; 10 bases are a match to TRBD1. After removal of 2 bases from V and 5 bases from J, the junction contained 3 bases not matched to a gene. The CDR3 totals 14 residues. CDR1 and CDR2 (germline): LGHNT, FRNRAP. The CDR3 DNA is TGTGCTAGTGGTTTGATGGGACAGGGGAACGAGCAGTACTTC. Translating gives CASGLMGQGNEQYF.

V gene TRBV5-1 combines with J gene TRBJ1-1, with TRBD1 matching 7 bases. The V gene's germline CDR1 is SGHRS and CDR2 YFSETQ. CDR3 length: 16 residues. Trimming at V came to 1 base and at J to 0 bases, leaving 6 bases not matched to a gene. Here the CDR3 reads CASSLTGAPLNTEAFF. The CDR3, as DNA: TGCGCCAGCAGCTTGACAGGGGCCCCTTTGAACACTGAAGCTTTCTTT.

V gene TRBV7-8 combines with J gene TRBJ2-3; 8 positions agree with TRBD2. CDR1 and CDR2 from the germline V gene are SGHVS and FQNEAQ. Germline trimming cut 0 bases from V and 3 bases from J; bases unmatched to any gene: 11. This CDR3 contains 18 residues. In nucleotides, the CDR3 is TGTGCCAGCAGCTTAGCCTCCCGGGGGGGCGGGAGGACAGATACGCAGTATTTT. Its translation is CASSLASRGGGRTDTQYF. Supplemented by reference TRBV7-8 and TRBJ2-3, the full variable domain reads GAGVSQSPRYKVAKRGQDVALRCDPISGHVSLFWYQQALGQGPEFLTYFQNEAQLDKSGLPSDRFFAERPEGSVSTLKIQRTQQEDSAVYLCASSLASRGGGRTDTQYFGPGTRLTVL.

V is TRBV15 and J is TRBJ1-1, with a possible D match to TRBD1 (6 bases). Germline V lookup: CDR1 LNHNV, CDR2 YYDKDF (reference sequence). Trimming pared 1 base from V and 6 bases from J, leaving 15 bases between. CDR3 length: 15 residues. CDR3 in amino acids: CATSRGLQGLPEAFF. The DNA of the CDR3 is TGTGCCACCAGCAGAGGATTACAGGGTCTTCCTGAAGCTTTCTTT.

The chain links TRBV9 to TRBJ1-4, with D uncertain. The V gene lost 6 bases and the J gene lost 7 bases, with 16 bases spanning the gap. The CDR3 contains 14 residues. Per the germline V gene, CDR1 is SGDLS and CDR2 is YYNGEE. In nucleotides, the CDR3 is TGTGCCAGCACTCCGGCAGGCATTGGTGAAAAACTGTTTTTT. Translation: CASTPAGIGEKLFF.

CDR3: CASSSRTSGSYEQYF. The CDR3 DNA reads as TGTGCCAGCAGCTCTCGGACTAGCGGGAGCTACGAGCAGTACTTC. The V call is TRBV11-2, the J call TRBJ2-7, with 13 bases identical to TRBD2. There are 15 residues in the CDR3. Losses at the gene ends were 4 bases for V and 3 bases for J; bases not matched to a gene: 3. Germline V gene data show CDR1 as SGHAT and CDR2 as FQNNGV.

The CDR3 nucleotides are TGTGCCAGTAGCCTAAGCGGGAGGGGCTCCTACAATGAGCAGTTCTTC. Translated: CASSLSGRGSYNEQFF. The chain uses TRBV19 and TRBJ2-1; 10 nucleotides align to TRBD2. The CDR3 length is 16 residues. Germline assignment: CDR1 LNHDA and CDR2 SQIVND (reference sequence). Losses at the gene ends were 6 bases for V and 0 bases for J; bases not matched to a gene: 5.

This chain connects TRBV5-1 to TRBJ1-5; the match to TRBD1 covers 12 bases. With 0 bases clipped from V and 3 bases from J, the junction kept 7 bases outside the gene matches. The germline CDR1 and CDR2 sequences are SGHRS and YFSETQ. The CDR3 extends over 18 amino acids. The DNA of the CDR3 is TGCGCCAGCAGCTTGGACGGGACAGGGGGCGATATCAATCAGCCCCAGCATTTT. This gives the protein CASSLDGTGGDINQPQHF.

The V call is TRBV19, the J call TRBJ2-1; 10 nucleotides match TRBD2. Germline V CDR1 and CDR2: LNHDA, SQIVND (reference sequence). The CDR3 has 15 residues. V dropped 7 bases and J dropped 2; count of bases not matched to a gene: 5. The CDR3 nucleotides read TGTGCCAGTAACAATCTAGCGGGGGCCTACAATGAGCAGTTCTTC. It encodes CASNNLAGAYNEQFF.

This clone has just one count. The chain employs TRBV6-5 and TRBJ2-3; 9 bases fit TRBD2. Germline V gene data show CDR1 as MNHEY and CDR2 as SVGAGI. The CDR3 has 16 amino acids. V dropped 0 bases and J dropped 4; count of bases not matched to a gene: 5. This CDR3 is CASSYSIAGDSDTQYF. The CDR3 DNA sequence: TGTGCCAGCAGTTACTCGATAGCGGGAGACTCAGATACGCAGTATTTT.

The CDR3 DNA reads as TGTGCCAGCAGCTCCCCCGCAGGCCCCGAGCAGTACTTC. Protein product: CASSSPAGPEQYF. The chain is built from TRBV7-9 and TRBJ2-7; D is uncertain. V was shortened by 4 bases and J by 6 bases, with 13 bases between the two germline ends. The CDR3 covers 13 residues. CDR1 and CDR2 from the germline V gene are SEHNR and FQNEAQ (reference sequence).

The rearrangement links TRBV19 to TRBJ1-1; D remains unclear. V lost 1 base to trimming and J lost 3 bases, with 9 bases between them. This CDR3 is built from 14 residues. CDR1 is LNHDA and CDR2 is SQIVND in the germline V gene (reference sequence). The CDR3, as DNA: TGTGCCAGTAGTATAGGAGGCGGGCACACTGAAGCTTTCTTT. It yields the protein CASSIGGGHTEAFF.